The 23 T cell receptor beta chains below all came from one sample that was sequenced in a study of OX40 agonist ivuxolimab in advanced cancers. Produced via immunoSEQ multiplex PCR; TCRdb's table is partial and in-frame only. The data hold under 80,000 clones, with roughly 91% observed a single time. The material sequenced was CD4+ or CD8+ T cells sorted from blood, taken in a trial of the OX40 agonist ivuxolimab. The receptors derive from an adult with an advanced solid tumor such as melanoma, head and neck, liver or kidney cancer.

The CDR3 reads CASSPLAGASDEQYF. The CDR3 bases are TGTGCCAGCTCACCATTGGCTGGGGCGTCGGACGAGCAGTACTTC. This chain uses TRBV18 with TRBJ2-7, with a possible D match to TRBD1 (5 bases). The germline V and J ends were trimmed by 2 bases and 5 bases, with 16 bases remaining between them. CDR1 is KGHSH and CDR2 is LQKENI in the germline V gene. The CDR3 has 15 amino acids.

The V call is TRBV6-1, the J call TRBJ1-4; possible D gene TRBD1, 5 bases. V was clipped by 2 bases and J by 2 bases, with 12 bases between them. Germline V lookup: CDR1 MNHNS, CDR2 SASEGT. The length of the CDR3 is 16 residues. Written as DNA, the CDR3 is TGTGCCAGCAGTGAACTCCAGGGTGGGACTAATGAAAAACTGTTTTTT. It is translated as CASSELQGGTNEKLFF.

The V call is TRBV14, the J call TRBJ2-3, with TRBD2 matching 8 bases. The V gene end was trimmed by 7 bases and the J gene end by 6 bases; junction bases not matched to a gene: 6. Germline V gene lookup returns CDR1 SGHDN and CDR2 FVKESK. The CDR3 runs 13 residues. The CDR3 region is CASKSGSFDTQYF. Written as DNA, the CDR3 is TGTGCCAGCAAAAGCGGGAGCTTTGATACGCAGTATTTT.

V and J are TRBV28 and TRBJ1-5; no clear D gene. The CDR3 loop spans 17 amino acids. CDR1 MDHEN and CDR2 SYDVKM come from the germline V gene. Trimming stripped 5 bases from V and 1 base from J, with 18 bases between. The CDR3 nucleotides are TGTGCCAGCAGTGGGGTGGACGTAGCTGGGAGCAATCAGCCCCAGCATTTT. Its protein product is CASSGVDVAGSNQPQHF. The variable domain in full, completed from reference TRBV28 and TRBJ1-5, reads DVKVTQSSRYLVKRTGEKVFLECVQDMDHENMFWYRQDPGLGLRLIYFSYDVKMKEKGDIPEGYSVSREKKERFSLILESASTNQTSMYLCASSGVDVAGSNQPQHFGDGTRLSIL.

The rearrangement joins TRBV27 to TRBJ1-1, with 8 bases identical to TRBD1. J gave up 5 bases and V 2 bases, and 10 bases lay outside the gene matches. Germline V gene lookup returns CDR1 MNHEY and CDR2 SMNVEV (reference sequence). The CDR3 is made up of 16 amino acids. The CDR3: CASSLGTGQGATEAFF. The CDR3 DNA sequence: TGTGCCAGCAGTTTAGGGACCGGGCAGGGGGCTACTGAAGCTTTCTTT.

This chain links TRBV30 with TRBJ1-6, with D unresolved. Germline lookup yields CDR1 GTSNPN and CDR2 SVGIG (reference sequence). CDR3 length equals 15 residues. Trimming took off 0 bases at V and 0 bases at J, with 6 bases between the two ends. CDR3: CAWSVLSSYNSPLHF. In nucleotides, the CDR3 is TGTGCCTGGAGTGTACTGAGCTCCTATAATTCACCCCTCCACTTT.

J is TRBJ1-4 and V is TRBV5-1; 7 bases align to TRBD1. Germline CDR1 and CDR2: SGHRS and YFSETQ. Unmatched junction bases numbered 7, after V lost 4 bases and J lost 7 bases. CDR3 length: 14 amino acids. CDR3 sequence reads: CASSGGTEGEKLFF. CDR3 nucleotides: TGCGCCAGCAGCGGAGGGACAGAGGGTGAAAAACTGTTTTTT. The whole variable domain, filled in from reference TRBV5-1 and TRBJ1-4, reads KAGVTQTPRYLIKTRGQQVTLSCSPISGHRSVSWYQQTPGQGLQFLFEYFSETQRNKGNFPGRFSGRQFSNSRSEMNVSTLELGDSALYLCASSGGTEGEKLFFGSGTQLSVL.

DNA for the CDR3: TGTGCCAGCAGTTCCAAATCTCATCAGCCCCAGCATTTT. It translates to CASSSKSHQPQHF. The genes are TRBV6-5 and TRBJ1-5; D not certain. V was pared by 4 bases and J by 5 bases, with 9 bases between. CDR1 and CDR2 (germline): MNHEY, SVGAGI. The CDR3 totals 13 residues.

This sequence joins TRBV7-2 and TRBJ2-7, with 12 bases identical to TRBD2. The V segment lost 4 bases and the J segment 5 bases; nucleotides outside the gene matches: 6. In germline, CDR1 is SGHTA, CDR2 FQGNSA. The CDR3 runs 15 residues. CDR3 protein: CASSSGLAGRDEQYF. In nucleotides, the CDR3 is TGTGCCAGCAGCTCTGGACTAGCGGGAAGGGACGAGCAGTACTTC. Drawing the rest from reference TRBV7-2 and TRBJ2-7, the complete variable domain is GAGVSQSPSNKVTEKGKDVELRCDPISGHTALYWYRQSLGQGLEFLIYFQGNSAPDKSGLPSDRFSAERTGGSVSTLTIQRTQQEDSAVYLCASSSGLAGRDEQYFGPGTRLTVT.

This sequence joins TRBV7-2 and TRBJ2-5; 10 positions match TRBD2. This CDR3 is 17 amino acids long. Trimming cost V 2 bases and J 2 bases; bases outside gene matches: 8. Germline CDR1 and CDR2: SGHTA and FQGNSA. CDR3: CASSLWLAGVVQETQYF. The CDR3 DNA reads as TGTGCCAGCAGCTTATGGCTAGCGGGGGTAGTACAAGAGACCCAGTACTTC. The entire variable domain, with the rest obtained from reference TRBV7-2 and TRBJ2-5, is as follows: GAGVSQSPSNKVTEKGKDVELRCDPISGHTALYWYRQSLGQGLEFLIYFQGNSAPDKSGLPSDRFSAERTGGSVSTLTIQRTQQEDSAVYLCASSLWLAGVVQETQYFGPGTRLLVL.

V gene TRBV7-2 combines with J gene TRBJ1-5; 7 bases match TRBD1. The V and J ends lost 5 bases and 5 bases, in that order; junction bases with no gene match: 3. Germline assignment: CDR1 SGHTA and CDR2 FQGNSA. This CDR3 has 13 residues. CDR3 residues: CASSADRDQPQHF. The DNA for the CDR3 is TGTGCCAGCAGCGCCGACAGGGATCAGCCCCAGCATTTT.

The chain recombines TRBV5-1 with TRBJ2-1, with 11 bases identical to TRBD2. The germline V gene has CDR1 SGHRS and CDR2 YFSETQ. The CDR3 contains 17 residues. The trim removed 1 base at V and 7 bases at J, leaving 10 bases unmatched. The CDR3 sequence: CASSLRGTSGSDNEQFF. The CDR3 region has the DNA TGCGCCAGCAGCTTGAGAGGAACTAGCGGGAGTGATAATGAGCAGTTCTTC.

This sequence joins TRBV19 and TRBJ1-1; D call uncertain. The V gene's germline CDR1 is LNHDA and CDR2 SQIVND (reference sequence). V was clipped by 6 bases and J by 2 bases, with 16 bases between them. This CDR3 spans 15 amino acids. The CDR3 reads CASRKGGVPNTEAFF. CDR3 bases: TGTGCCAGTAGAAAAGGCGGGGTACCTAACACTGAAGCTTTCTTT.

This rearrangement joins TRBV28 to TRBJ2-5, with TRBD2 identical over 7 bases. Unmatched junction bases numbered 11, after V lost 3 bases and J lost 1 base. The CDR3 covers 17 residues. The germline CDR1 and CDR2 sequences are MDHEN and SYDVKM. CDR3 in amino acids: CASSFRPGASGQETQYF. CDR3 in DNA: TGTGCCAGCAGTTTTAGGCCCGGGGCTAGCGGCCAAGAGACCCAGTACTTC.

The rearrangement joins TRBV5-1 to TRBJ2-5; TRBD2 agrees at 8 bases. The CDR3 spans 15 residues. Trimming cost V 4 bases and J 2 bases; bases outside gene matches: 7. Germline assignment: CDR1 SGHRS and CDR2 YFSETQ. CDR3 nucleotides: TGCGCCAGCAGCCTAAGCGGGGGCCTACAAGAGACCCAGTACTTC. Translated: CASSLSGGLQETQYF.

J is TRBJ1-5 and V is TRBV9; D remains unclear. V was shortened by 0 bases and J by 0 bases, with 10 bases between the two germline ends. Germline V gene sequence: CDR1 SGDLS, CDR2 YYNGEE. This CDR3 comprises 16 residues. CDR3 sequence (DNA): TGTGCCAGCAGCGTAGTAGGCAGTGATAGCAATCAGCCCCAGCATTTT. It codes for CASSVVGSDSNQPQHF.

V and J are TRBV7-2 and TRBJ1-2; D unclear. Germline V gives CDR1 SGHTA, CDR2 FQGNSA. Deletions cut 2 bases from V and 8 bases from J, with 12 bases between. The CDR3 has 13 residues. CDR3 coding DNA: TGTGCCAGCAGCTTATACGCCCGGGAGGGCTACACCTTC. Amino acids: CASSLYAREGYTF.

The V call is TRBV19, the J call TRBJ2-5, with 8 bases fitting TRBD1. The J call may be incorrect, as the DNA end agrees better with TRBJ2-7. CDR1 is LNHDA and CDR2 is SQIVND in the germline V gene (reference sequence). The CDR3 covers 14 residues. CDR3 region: CASSRQGIPYEQYF. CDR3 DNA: TGTGCCAGTAGTAGACAGGGGATACCCTACGAGCAGTACTTC.

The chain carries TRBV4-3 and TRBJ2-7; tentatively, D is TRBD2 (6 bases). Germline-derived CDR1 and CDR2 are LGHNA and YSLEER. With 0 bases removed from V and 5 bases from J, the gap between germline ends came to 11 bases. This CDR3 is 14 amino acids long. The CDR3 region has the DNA TGCGCCAGCAGCCAAGATGGAGGGCTCGACGAGCAGTACTTC. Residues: CASSQDGGLDEQYF.

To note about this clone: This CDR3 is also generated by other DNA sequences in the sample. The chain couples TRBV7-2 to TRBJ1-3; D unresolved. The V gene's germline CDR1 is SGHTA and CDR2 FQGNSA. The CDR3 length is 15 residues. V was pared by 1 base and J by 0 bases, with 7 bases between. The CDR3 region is CASSLGPASGNTIYF. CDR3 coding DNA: TGTGCCAGCAGCTTAGGACCGGCCTCTGGAAACACCATATATTTT.

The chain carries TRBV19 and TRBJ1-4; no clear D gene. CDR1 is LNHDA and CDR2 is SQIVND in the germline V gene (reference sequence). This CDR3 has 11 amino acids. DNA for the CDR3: TGTGCGGGTGGCGACACGGGCAAACTGTTTTTT. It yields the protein CAGGDTGKLFF. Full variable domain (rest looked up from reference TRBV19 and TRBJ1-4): DGGITQSPKYLFRKEGQNVTLSCEQNLNHDAMYWYRQDPGQGLRLIYYSQIVNDFQKGDIAEGYSVSREKKESFPLTVTSAQKNPTAFYLCAGGDTGKLFFGSGTQLSVL.

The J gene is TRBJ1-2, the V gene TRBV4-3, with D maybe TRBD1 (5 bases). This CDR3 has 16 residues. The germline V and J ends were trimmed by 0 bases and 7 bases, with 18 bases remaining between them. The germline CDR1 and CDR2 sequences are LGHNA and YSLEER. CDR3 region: CASSQDSLGGRGGYTF. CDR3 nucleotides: TGCGCCAGCAGCCAAGACTCCCTGGGGGGTAGGGGTGGCTACACCTTC.

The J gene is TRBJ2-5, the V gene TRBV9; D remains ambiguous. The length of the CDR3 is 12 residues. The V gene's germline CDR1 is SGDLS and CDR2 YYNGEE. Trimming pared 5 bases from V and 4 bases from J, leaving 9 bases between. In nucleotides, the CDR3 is TGTGCCAGCAGTGGTGTCTCAGAGACCCAGTACTTC. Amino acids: CASSGVSETQYF.